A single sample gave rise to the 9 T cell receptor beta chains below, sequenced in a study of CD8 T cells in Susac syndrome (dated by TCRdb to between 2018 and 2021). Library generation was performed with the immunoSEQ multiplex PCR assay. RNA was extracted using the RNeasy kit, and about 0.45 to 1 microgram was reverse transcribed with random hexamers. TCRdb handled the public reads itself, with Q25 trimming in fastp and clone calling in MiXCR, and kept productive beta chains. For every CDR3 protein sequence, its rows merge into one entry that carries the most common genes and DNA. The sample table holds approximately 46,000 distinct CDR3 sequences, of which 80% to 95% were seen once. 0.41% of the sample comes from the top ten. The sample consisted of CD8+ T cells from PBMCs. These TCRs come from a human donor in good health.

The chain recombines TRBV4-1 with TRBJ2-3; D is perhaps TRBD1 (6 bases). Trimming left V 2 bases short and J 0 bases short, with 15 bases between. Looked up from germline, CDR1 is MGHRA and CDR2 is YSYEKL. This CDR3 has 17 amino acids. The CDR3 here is CASSQLVLTGSTDTQYF. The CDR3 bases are TGCGCCAGCAGCCAACTCGTTTTGACAGGCAGCACAGATACGCAGTATTTT.

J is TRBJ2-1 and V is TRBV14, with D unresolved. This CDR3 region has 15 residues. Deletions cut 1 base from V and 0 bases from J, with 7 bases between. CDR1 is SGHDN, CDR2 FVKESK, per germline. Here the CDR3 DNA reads TGTGCCAGCAGCCAAGGTGGTATCTCCTACAATGAGCAGTTCTTC. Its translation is CASSQGGISYNEQFF.

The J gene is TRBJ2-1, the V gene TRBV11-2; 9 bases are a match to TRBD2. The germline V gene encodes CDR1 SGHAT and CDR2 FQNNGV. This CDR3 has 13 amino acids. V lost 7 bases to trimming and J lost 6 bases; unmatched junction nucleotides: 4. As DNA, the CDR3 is TGTGCCAGCACCCCTAGCGGGATCAATGAGCAGTTCTTC. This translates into CASTPSGINEQFF.

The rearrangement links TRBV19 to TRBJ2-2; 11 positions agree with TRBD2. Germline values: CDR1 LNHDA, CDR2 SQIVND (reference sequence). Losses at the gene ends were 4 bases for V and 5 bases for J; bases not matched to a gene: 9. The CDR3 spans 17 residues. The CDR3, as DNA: TGTGCCAGTAGTACCCGTCTAGCGGGAGGTTTTACCGGGGAGCTGTTTTTT. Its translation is CASSTRLAGGFTGELFF.

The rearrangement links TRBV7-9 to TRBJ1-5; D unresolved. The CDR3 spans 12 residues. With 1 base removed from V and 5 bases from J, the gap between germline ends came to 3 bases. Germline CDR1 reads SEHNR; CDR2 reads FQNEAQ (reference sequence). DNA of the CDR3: TGTGCCAGCAGCTTAGAGGATCAGCCCCAGCATTTT. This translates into CASSLEDQPQHF.

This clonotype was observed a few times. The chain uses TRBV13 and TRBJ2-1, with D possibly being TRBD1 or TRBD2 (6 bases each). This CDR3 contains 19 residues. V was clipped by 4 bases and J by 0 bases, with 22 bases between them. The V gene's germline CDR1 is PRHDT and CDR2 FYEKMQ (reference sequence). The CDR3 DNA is TGTGCCAGCAGCTCTGGAACCTTTGGGGGGCTGAGCTCCTACAATGAGCAGTTCTTC. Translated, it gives CASSSGTFGGLSSYNEQFF.

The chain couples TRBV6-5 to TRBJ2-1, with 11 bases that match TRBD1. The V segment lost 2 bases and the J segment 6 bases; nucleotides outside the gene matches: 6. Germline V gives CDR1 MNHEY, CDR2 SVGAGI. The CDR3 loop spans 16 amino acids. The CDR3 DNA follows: TGTGCCAGCAGTTACGGACAGGGGGCTATGGGCAATGAGCAGTTCTTC. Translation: CASSYGQGAMGNEQFF.

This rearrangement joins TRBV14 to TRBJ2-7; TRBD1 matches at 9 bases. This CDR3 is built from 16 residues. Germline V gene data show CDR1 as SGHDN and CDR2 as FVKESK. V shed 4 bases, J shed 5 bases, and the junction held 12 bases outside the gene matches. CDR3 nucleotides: TGTGCCAGCAGCCCACGGATGGGACAGGGCAAGGACGAGCAGTACTTC. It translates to CASSPRMGQGKDEQYF.

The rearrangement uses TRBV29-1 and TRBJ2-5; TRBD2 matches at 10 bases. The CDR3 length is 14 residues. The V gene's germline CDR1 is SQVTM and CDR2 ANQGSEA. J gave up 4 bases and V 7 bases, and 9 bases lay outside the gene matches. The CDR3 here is CSAPGTSEIETQYF. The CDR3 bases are TGCAGCGCCCCAGGGACTAGCGAAATAGAGACCCAGTACTTC.